This T cell receptor (beta chain) derives from a study of cytomegalovirus exposure and HLA in healthy donors. Study-wide points: Further analysis was carried out later, and it showed several of the most significant clusters appearing linked to common viral pathogens. Previously analyzed data showed that most TCR beta V segments were productive at a frequency of about 87% or about 30%.

With respect to this clone: Its antigen is still unknown.

Deletions cut 4 bases from V and 1 base from J, with 14 bases between. Germline loops: CDR1 SGHNT, CDR2 YYREEE (reference sequence). CDR3 length: 15 residues. The primer mix had 60 Vbeta and 13 Jbeta primers. The data were produced by immunoSEQ multiplex PCR, yet TCRdb's version contains in-frame clones alone and is incomplete. The sample consists of 250,000 to 350,000 clones, 72% of them appearing once. The rearrangement links TRBV5-4 to TRBJ2-5; TRBD2 might be the D (5 bases). Specimen: PBMCs. The clonotype was recovered from a female donor in good health and CMV-seronegative. Here the CDR3 DNA reads TGTGCCAGCAGCCCGCGCGGAGAGGGCCAAGAGACCCAGTACTTC. Residues: CASSPRGEGQETQYF.